These T cell receptor beta chains were read from a single sample in a study of T cell changes during pregnancy in multiple sclerosis. Profiled with immunoSEQ multiplex PCR; TCRdb holds only in-frame clones, not every one. The repertoire has around 56,000 clones, around nine tenths of them found once; the top ten carry 2.2%. Sequenced here: peripheral blood, sampled in the first trimester of pregnancy. The source is a female donor in good health, enrolled as a control in a pregnancy study. Each CDR3 is given with its conserved first and last residue. The D gene is left open where the match is weak. Expanded clones are given a class, and other clones once, few, many or no size at all.

j_call: TRBJ1-2
clone_size: NA
d_call: NA
v_call: TRBV12-5
cdr3_aa: CASGLVGVPDGYTF
cdr3_nt: TGTGCTAGTGGTTTGGTAGGGGTTCCGGATGGCTACACCTTC

j_call: TRBJ1-4
clone_size: NA
d_call: TRBD1
v_call: TRBV19
cdr3_aa: CASSTGTGEKLFF
cdr3_nt: TGTGCCAGTAGTACAGGGACAGGTGAAAAACTGTTTTTT

j_call: TRBJ2-7
clone_size: NA
d_call: NA
v_call: TRBV2
cdr3_aa: CASSEPGKGYEQYF
cdr3_nt: TGTGCCAGCAGTGAACCAGGGAAGGGATACGAGCAGTACTTC

j_call: TRBJ1-1
clone_size: NA
d_call: NA
v_call: TRBV6-8
cdr3_aa: CASRAGSGTEAFF
cdr3_nt: TGTGCCAGCAGGGCAGGGTCCGGCACTGAAGCTTTCTTT

j_call: TRBJ2-1
clone_size: once
d_call: NA
v_call: TRBV9
cdr3_aa: CASSETFAGSNNEQFF
cdr3_nt: TGTGCCAGCAGCGAGACCTTCGCCGGGTCCAACAATGAGCAGTTCTTC

j_call: TRBJ2-7
clone_size: once
d_call: TRBD1
v_call: TRBV6-6
cdr3_aa: CASSYKGQGEQYF
cdr3_nt: TGTGCCAGCAGTTACAAGGGACAGGGCGAGCAGTACTTC

j_call: TRBJ2-7
clone_size: NA
d_call: TRBD2
v_call: TRBV2
cdr3_aa: CASRLSGTSRGEQYF
cdr3_nt: TGTGCCAGCAGGTTGTCCGGGACTAGCCGAGGCGAGCAGTACTTC

j_call: TRBJ1-5
clone_size: NA
d_call: NA
v_call: TRBV19
cdr3_aa: CASSIGSGRSEQPQHF
cdr3_nt: TGTGCCAGTAGTATAGGGTCAGGCAGGTCCGAACAGCCCCAGCATTTT

j_call: TRBJ1-6
clone_size: NA
d_call: NA
v_call: TRBV6-1
cdr3_aa: CASSEGGRGNSPLHF
cdr3_nt: TGTGCCAGCAGTGAAGGTGGGAGAGGGAATTCACCCCTCCACTTT

j_call: TRBJ2-3
clone_size: NA
d_call: NA
v_call: TRBV28
cdr3_aa: CASSAPSIRRTDTQYF
cdr3_nt: TGTGCCAGCAGTGCTCCTAGCATTCGGCGCACAGATACGCAGTATTTT

j_call: TRBJ2-5
clone_size: NA
d_call: NA
v_call: TRBV28
cdr3_aa: CASSSLGETQYF
cdr3_nt: TGTGCCAGCAGTTCACTAGGGGAGACCCAGTACTTC

j_call: TRBJ2-7
clone_size: NA
d_call: NA
v_call: TRBV18
cdr3_aa: CASSRNQGSSYEQYF
cdr3_nt: TGTGCCAGCTCACGAAATCAGGGGAGCTCCTACGAGCAGTACTTC

j_call: TRBJ2-2
clone_size: NA
d_call: TRBD2
v_call: TRBV5-1
cdr3_aa: CASSPRTSLAGELFF
cdr3_nt: TGCGCCAGCAGCCCACGGACTAGCCTCGCCGGGGAGCTGTTTTTT

j_call: TRBJ2-1
clone_size: NA
d_call: NA
v_call: TRBV10-1
cdr3_aa: CASSGIRVAGEQFF
cdr3_nt: TGCGCCAGCAGTGGAATACGAGTGGCGGGTGAGCAGTTCTTC

j_call: TRBJ1-2
clone_size: NA
d_call: TRBD1
v_call: TRBV2
cdr3_aa: CASRDRVYGYTF
cdr3_nt: TGTGCCAGCAGAGACAGGGTTTATGGCTACACCTTC

j_call: TRBJ2-2
clone_size: NA
d_call: NA
v_call: TRBV5-1
cdr3_aa: CASSVEWGITGELFF
cdr3_nt: TGCGCCAGCAGCGTGGAATGGGGCATCACCGGGGAGCTGTTTTTT

j_call: TRBJ2-7
clone_size: NA
d_call: NA
v_call: TRBV6-5
cdr3_aa: CASSYQREFSYEQYF
cdr3_nt: TGTGCCAGCAGTTACCAGCGCGAATTCTCCTACGAGCAGTACTTC

j_call: TRBJ2-2
clone_size: once
d_call: TRBD2
v_call: TRBV9
cdr3_aa: CASSVVAGVPNTGELFF
cdr3_nt: TGTGCCAGCAGCGTGGTAGCGGGAGTCCCGAACACCGGGGAGCTGTTTTTT

j_call: TRBJ1-1
clone_size: NA
d_call: TRBD1
v_call: TRBV28
cdr3_aa: CASSSSYTGTGTEAFF
cdr3_nt: TGTGCCAGCTCATCCTCCTACACCGGGACAGGGACAGAAGCTTTCTTT

j_call: TRBJ2-2
clone_size: NA
d_call: TRBD1
v_call: TRBV5-1
cdr3_aa: CASSHRTGTGNTGELFF
cdr3_nt: TGCGCCAGCAGTCATCGGACCGGGACAGGGAACACCGGGGAGCTGTTTTTT

j_call: TRBJ2-1
clone_size: NA
d_call: NA
v_call: TRBV29-1
cdr3_aa: CSVEGPSNEQFF
cdr3_nt: TGCAGCGTTGAAGGTCCTAGCAATGAGCAGTTCTTC

j_call: TRBJ2-1
clone_size: NA
d_call: TRBD1
v_call: TRBV25-1
cdr3_aa: CASSGPGQGGSYNEQFF
cdr3_nt: TGTGCCAGCAGTGGACCGGGACAGGGGGGGTCCTACAATGAGCAGTTCTTC

j_call: TRBJ1-4
clone_size: NA
d_call: NA
v_call: TRBV5-1
cdr3_aa: CASRTITGTTNEKLFF
cdr3_nt: TGCGCCAGCAGGACTATAACGGGAACAACTAATGAAAAACTGTTTTTT

j_call: TRBJ2-7
clone_size: NA
d_call: TRBD1
v_call: TRBV30
cdr3_aa: CAWFARGPSYEQYF
cdr3_nt: TGTGCCTGGTTCGCTAGGGGGCCCTCCTACGAGCAGTACTTC

j_call: TRBJ1-4
clone_size: NA
d_call: TRBD1
v_call: TRBV7-9
cdr3_aa: CASSFRTGNIATNEKLFF
cdr3_nt: TGTGCCAGCAGCTTCAGGACAGGGAATATTGCAACTAATGAAAAACTGTTTTTT

j_call: TRBJ2-7
clone_size: NA
d_call: TRBD1
v_call: TRBV13
cdr3_aa: CASSFGQGAGEQYF
cdr3_nt: TGTGCCAGCAGCTTCGGACAGGGGGCCGGGGAGCAGTACTTC

j_call: TRBJ1-5
clone_size: NA
d_call: NA
v_call: TRBV9
cdr3_aa: CASSVDLNQPQHF
cdr3_nt: TGTGCCAGCAGCGTAGATCTAAATCAGCCCCAGCATTTT

j_call: TRBJ2-7
clone_size: NA
d_call: TRBD1
v_call: TRBV19
cdr3_aa: CASSPGGQPAYEQYF
cdr3_nt: TGTGCCAGTAGTCCTGGGGGACAGCCGGCCTACGAGCAGTACTTC

j_call: TRBJ1-1
clone_size: NA
d_call: NA
v_call: TRBV7-3
cdr3_aa: CASSLSGQVGKSAEAFF
cdr3_nt: TGTGCCAGCAGCTTAAGCGGACAAGTAGGGAAGAGCGCTGAAGCTTTCTTT

j_call: TRBJ1-5
clone_size: NA
d_call: NA
v_call: TRBV2
cdr3_aa: CASSENLGFQPQHF
cdr3_nt: TGTGCCAGCAGTGAAAATCTCGGGTTTCAGCCCCAGCATTTT

j_call: TRBJ2-1
clone_size: NA
d_call: TRBD2
v_call: TRBV19
cdr3_aa: CASTSGTSGVNEQFF
cdr3_nt: TGTGCCAGCACCAGTGGGACTAGCGGTGTTAATGAGCAGTTCTTC

j_call: TRBJ2-7
clone_size: NA
d_call: TRBD2
v_call: TRBV5-6
cdr3_aa: CASSSDGGAGDEQYF
cdr3_nt: TGTGCCAGCAGCTCCGACGGGGGGGCCGGAGACGAGCAGTACTTC

j_call: TRBJ2-7
clone_size: NA
d_call: NA
v_call: TRBV25-1
cdr3_aa: CASSEFLGSEQYF
cdr3_nt: TGTGCCAGCAGTGAATTTCTGGGCTCCGAGCAGTACTTC

j_call: TRBJ2-3
clone_size: NA
d_call: NA
v_call: TRBV30
cdr3_aa: CAVGRTVSADTQYF
cdr3_nt: TGTGCCGTAGGTCGGACTGTCTCGGCAGATACGCAGTATTTT

j_call: TRBJ2-5
clone_size: NA
d_call: NA
v_call: TRBV25-1
cdr3_aa: CASSGDFPLGETQYF
cdr3_nt: TGTGCCAGCAGTGGAGACTTTCCTTTGGGAGAGACCCAGTACTTC

j_call: TRBJ2-7
clone_size: NA
d_call: TRBD2
v_call: TRBV4-1
cdr3_aa: CASSQGLADLGEQYF
cdr3_nt: TGCGCCAGCAGCCAGGGACTAGCGGACTTGGGGGAGCAGTACTTC

j_call: TRBJ2-7
clone_size: NA
d_call: TRBD2
v_call: TRBV5-1
cdr3_aa: CASSLASGGDEQYF
cdr3_nt: TGCGCCAGCAGCTTGGCTAGCGGGGGGGACGAGCAGTACTTC